The subject of this entry is one TCR beta chain. Its antigen is not identified. This specimen comes from a study of OX40 agonist ivuxolimab in advanced cancers. About the research overall: As their treatment, patients were administered ivuxolimab, an agonistic anti-OX40 (CD134) antibody.

Method: immunoSEQ multiplex PCR; TCRdb's copy keeps in-frame clones and lacks some. Among over 45,000 clones listed, around 79% were seen once. Study-wide results and caveats: Some of the lowest clonal expansion was seen in partial responders at 0.1-3.0 mg/kg. The study did not work out the antigen specificity of the expanded peripheral T cells.

This CDR3 contains 16 residues. Trimming took 1 base from V and 5 from J; bases not matched to a gene: 8. The germline CDR1 and CDR2 sequences are SEHNR and FQNEAQ (reference sequence). The sample was CD4+ or CD8+ T cells sorted from blood, taken in a trial of the OX40 agonist ivuxolimab. This clonotype was sampled from an adult with an advanced solid tumor such as melanoma, head and neck, liver or kidney cancer. The gene calls are TRBV7-9 and TRBJ2-1; 7 bases map to TRBD2. The DNA of the CDR3 is TGTGCCAGCAGCTTAGACCGGGGAGGGGTAAACAATGAGCAGTTCTTC. It translates to CASSLDRGGVNNEQFF.